The rows below give T cell receptor beta chains drawn from one sample of a study of tumor-infiltrating T cells and Merkel cell polyomavirus. Produced via immunoSEQ multiplex PCR; TCRdb's table is partial and in-frame only. The sample lists 26,000 or so clones, roughly 85% occurring once. Sequencing was carried out using lymph node tissue. All receptors derive from a man in his fifties with Merkel cell carcinoma. Each CDR3 is given with its conserved first and last residue. A D gene is named only where the DNA matches it firmly. Clone sizes are given selectively: once, few, many, or a class where the clone is expanded.

abundance: .; v_gene: TRBV12-5; d_gene: TRBD1; j_gene: TRBJ1-5; CDR3nt: TGTGCTAGTGGTTTGCGACAGGGGGTTTGGAGCAATCAGCCCCAGCATTTT; CDR3aa: CASGLRQGVWSNQPQHF
abundance: once; v_gene: TRBV11-3; d_gene: TRBD2; j_gene: TRBJ2-7; CDR3nt: TGTGCCAGCAGCTTAGGTACTAGCGGCTACGAGCAGTACTTC; CDR3aa: CASSLGTSGYEQYF
abundance: .; v_gene: TRBV7-2; d_gene: .; j_gene: TRBJ2-7; CDR3nt: TGTGCCAGCAGCTTAGTCGGTGTGGAGCAGTACTTC; CDR3aa: CASSLVGVEQYF
abundance: .; v_gene: TRBV5-4; d_gene: TRBD1; j_gene: TRBJ2-2; CDR3nt: TGTGCCAGCAGCCGCGACAGGGCGGAAGCCGGGGAGCTGTTTTTT; CDR3aa: CASSRDRAEAGELFF
abundance: .; v_gene: TRBV5-1; d_gene: TRBD1; j_gene: TRBJ2-7; CDR3nt: TGCGCCAGCAGACTTCTTCCGGGACAGGGCTCCTACGAGCAGTACTTC; CDR3aa: CASRLLPGQGSYEQYF
abundance: .; v_gene: TRBV7-9; d_gene: TRBD2; j_gene: TRBJ2-1; CDR3nt: TGTGCCAGCAGCTTTTCCGGGACTAGCCTCGAGGAGCAGTTCTTC; CDR3aa: CASSFSGTSLEEQFF
abundance: .; v_gene: TRBV10-3; d_gene: .; j_gene: TRBJ1-5; CDR3nt: TGTGCCATCAGGTTAGATAGCAATCAGCCCCAGCATTTT; CDR3aa: CAIRLDSNQPQHF
abundance: .; v_gene: TRBV7-9; d_gene: TRBD2; j_gene: TRBJ2-7; CDR3nt: TGTGCCAGCAGCCTCGCCGGGACTAGTAACGAGCAGTACTTC; CDR3aa: CASSLAGTSNEQYF
abundance: .; v_gene: TRBV6-1; d_gene: .; j_gene: TRBJ2-7; CDR3nt: TGTGCCAGCAGTGAAGCGCCTGACAGGACAAAGCAGTACTTC; CDR3aa: CASSEAPDRTKQYF
abundance: few; v_gene: TRBV9; d_gene: TRBD2; j_gene: TRBJ2-5; CDR3nt: TGTGCCAGCAGCGTAGATCTAGCGGGGGGAGAGACCCAGTACTTC; CDR3aa: CASSVDLAGGETQYF
abundance: .; v_gene: TRBV18; d_gene: TRBD1; j_gene: TRBJ2-6; CDR3nt: TGTGCCAGCTCACCCATGGACAGGGGGACTGGGGCCAACGTCCTGACTTTC; CDR3aa: CASSPMDRGTGANVLTF
abundance: .; v_gene: TRBV6-6; d_gene: .; j_gene: TRBJ2-7; CDR3nt: TGTGCCAGCAGTTCCTCCCTGGGCAGGGATTCTGGGCAGTACTTC; CDR3aa: CASSSSLGRDSGQYF
abundance: .; v_gene: TRBV28; d_gene: TRBD1; j_gene: TRBJ1-5; CDR3nt: TGTGCCAGCAGTTCGGGACAGGGACTGTTTAAGCAGCCCCAGCATTTT; CDR3aa: CASSSGQGLFKQPQHF
abundance: .; v_gene: TRBV5-1; d_gene: .; j_gene: TRBJ1-1; CDR3nt: TGCGCCAGCAGCCGCTCGCAACGGGACACTGAAGCTTTCTTT; CDR3aa: CASSRSQRDTEAFF
abundance: .; v_gene: TRBV7-2; d_gene: .; j_gene: TRBJ1-5; CDR3nt: TGTGCCAGCAGCTTAATGGAGGGCCAAAATCAGCCCCAGCATTTT; CDR3aa: CASSLMEGQNQPQHF
abundance: .; v_gene: TRBV7-2; d_gene: .; j_gene: TRBJ2-6; CDR3nt: TGTGCCAGCAGCTTCAGGAGGTCTGGGGCCAACGTCCTGACTTTC; CDR3aa: CASSFRRSGANVLTF
abundance: .; v_gene: TRBV7-9; d_gene: TRBD1; j_gene: TRBJ1-1; CDR3nt: TGTGCCAGCAGCATCGGACAGGCGAACACTGAAGCTTTCTTT; CDR3aa: CASSIGQANTEAFF
abundance: .; v_gene: TRBV6-5; d_gene: TRBD2; j_gene: TRBJ2-5; CDR3nt: TGTGCCAGCAGTCAGGGAGGGCCCCAAGAGACCCAGTACTTC; CDR3aa: CASSQGGPQETQYF
abundance: .; v_gene: TRBV7-9; d_gene: .; j_gene: TRBJ2-7; CDR3nt: TGTGCCAGCAGCTTTAGGGGTGATTCCTACGAGCAGTACTTC; CDR3aa: CASSFRGDSYEQYF
abundance: few; v_gene: TRBV30; d_gene: TRBD1; j_gene: TRBJ2-7; CDR3nt: TGTGCCTTAACAGGGGGATCCTACGAGCAGTACTTC; CDR3aa: CALTGGSYEQYF
abundance: .; v_gene: TRBV20-1; d_gene: .; j_gene: TRBJ2-5; CDR3nt: TGCAGTGCTCGCCCCGAGGAGACCCAGTACTTC; CDR3aa: CSARPEETQYF
abundance: once; v_gene: TRBV28; d_gene: .; j_gene: TRBJ1-5; CDR3nt: TGTGCCAGCAGTTTACCATCCTTGGGCGTGCAGCCCCAGCATTTT; CDR3aa: CASSLPSLGVQPQHF
abundance: .; v_gene: TRBV6-1; d_gene: .; j_gene: TRBJ2-3; CDR3nt: TGTGCCAGCAGCGCATCGAGAACAGATACGCAGTATTTT; CDR3aa: CASSASRTDTQYF
abundance: .; v_gene: TRBV7-8; d_gene: .; j_gene: TRBJ2-7; CDR3nt: TGTGCCAGCAGCTTATTACGACAGTACGAGCAGTACTTC; CDR3aa: CASSLLRQYEQYF
abundance: .; v_gene: TRBV6-5; d_gene: TRBD1; j_gene: TRBJ1-2; CDR3nt: TGTGCCAGCAGTTACCTGACAGGGGGCGAGCGGGGCTACACCTTC; CDR3aa: CASSYLTGGERGYTF
abundance: .; v_gene: TRBV7-2; d_gene: .; j_gene: TRBJ2-5; CDR3nt: TGTGCCAGCAGCTCTTCACGGGAGACCCAGTACTTC; CDR3aa: CASSSSRETQYF